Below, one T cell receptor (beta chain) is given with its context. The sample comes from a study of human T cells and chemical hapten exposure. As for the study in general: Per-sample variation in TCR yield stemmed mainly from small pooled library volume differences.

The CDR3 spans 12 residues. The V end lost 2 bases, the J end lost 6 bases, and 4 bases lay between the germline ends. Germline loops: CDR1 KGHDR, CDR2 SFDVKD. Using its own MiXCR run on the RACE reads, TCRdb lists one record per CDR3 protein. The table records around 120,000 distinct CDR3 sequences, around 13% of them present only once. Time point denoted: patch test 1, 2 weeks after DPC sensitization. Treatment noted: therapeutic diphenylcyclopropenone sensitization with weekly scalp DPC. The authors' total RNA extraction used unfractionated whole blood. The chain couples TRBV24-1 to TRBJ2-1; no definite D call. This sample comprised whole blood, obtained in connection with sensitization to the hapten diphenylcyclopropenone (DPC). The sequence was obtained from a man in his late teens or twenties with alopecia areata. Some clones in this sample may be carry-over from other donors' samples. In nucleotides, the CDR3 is TGTGCCACCAGTGATTACTTCAATGAGCAGTTCTTC. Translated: CATSDYFNEQFF.